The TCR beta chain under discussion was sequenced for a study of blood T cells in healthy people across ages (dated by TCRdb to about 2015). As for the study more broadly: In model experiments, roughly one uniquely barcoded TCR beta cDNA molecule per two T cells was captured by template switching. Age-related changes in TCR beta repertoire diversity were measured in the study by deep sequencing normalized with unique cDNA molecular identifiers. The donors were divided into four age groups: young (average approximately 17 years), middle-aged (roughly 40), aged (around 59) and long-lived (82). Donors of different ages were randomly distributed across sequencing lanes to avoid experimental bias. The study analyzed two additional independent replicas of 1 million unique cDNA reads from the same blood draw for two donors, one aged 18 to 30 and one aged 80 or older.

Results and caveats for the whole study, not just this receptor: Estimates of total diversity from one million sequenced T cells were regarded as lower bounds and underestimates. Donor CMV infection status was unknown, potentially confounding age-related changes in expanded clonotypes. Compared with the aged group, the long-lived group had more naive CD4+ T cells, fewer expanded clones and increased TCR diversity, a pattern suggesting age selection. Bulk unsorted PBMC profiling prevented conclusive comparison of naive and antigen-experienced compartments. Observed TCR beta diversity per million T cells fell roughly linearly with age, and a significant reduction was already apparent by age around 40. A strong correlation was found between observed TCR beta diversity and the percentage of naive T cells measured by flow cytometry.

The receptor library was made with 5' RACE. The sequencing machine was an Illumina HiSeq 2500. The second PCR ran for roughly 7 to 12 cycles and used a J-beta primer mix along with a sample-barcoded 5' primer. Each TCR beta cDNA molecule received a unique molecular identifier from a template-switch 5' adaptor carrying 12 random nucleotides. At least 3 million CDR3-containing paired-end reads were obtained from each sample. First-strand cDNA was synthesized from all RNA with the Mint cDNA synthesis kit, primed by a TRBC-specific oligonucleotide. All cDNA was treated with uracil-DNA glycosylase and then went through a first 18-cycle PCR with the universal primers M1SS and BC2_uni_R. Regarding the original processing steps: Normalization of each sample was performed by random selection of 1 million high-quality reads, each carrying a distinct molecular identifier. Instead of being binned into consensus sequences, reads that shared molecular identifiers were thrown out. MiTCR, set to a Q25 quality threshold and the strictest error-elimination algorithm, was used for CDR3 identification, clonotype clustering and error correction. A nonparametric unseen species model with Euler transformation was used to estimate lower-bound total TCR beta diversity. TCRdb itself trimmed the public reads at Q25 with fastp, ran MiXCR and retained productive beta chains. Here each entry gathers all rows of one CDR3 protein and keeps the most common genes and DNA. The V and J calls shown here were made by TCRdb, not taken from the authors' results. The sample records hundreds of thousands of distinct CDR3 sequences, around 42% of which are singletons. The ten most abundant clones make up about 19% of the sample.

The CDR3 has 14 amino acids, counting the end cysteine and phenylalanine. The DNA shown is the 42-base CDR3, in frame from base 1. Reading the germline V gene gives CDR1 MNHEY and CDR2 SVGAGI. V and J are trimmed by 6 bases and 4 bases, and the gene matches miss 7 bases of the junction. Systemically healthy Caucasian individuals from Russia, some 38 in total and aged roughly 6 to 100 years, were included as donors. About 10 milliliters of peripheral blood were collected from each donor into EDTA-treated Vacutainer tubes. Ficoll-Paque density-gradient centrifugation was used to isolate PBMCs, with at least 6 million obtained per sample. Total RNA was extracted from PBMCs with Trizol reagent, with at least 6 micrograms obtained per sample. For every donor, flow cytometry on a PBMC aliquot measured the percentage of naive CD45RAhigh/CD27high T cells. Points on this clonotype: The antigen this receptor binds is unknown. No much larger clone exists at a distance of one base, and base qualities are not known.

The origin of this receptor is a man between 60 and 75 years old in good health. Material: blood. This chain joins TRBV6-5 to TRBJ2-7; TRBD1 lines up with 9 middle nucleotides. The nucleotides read TGTGCCAGCAGAAGGGGACAGGGCGTATACGAGCAGTACTTC. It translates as CASRRGQGVYEQYF.